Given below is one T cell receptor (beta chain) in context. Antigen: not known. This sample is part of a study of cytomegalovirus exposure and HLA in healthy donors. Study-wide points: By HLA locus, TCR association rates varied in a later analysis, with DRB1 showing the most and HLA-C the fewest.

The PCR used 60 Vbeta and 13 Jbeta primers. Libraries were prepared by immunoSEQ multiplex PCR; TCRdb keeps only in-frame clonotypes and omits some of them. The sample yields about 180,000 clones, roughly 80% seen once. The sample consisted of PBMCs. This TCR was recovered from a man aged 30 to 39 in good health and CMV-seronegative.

The CDR3 protein is CASSVADKTTHSYEQYF. Written as DNA, the CDR3 is TGTGCCAGCAGCGTAGCTGATAAGACTACGCATTCCTACGAGCAGTACTTC. The V and J genes are TRBV9 and TRBJ2-7; a weak D match, TRBD2 (5 bases). V was pared by 0 bases and J by 1 base, with 17 bases between. The CDR3 is 17 residues long. Germline V lookup: CDR1 SGDLS, CDR2 YYNGEE.